Listed here is a single T cell receptor beta chain. The CDR3 spans 13 residues. The V end was cut by 5 bases, the J end by 1 base, with 9 bases between. TCRdb re-called the 5' RACE reads through MiXCR, storing one row per CDR3 protein. The data hold hundreds of thousands of distinct CDR3 sequences, with roughly an eighth observed a single time. The entry originates in a study of identical twins. In addition, the sample was reused for a study of yellow fever vaccine responses in identical twins.

The chain links TRBV12-3 or TRBV12-4 to TRBJ2-7; no definite D call. The material sequenced was PBMCs. This clonotype was obtained from a young woman in good health. CDR3 in DNA: TGTGCCAGCAGTATACTGCTTTCCTACGAGCAGTACTTC. Residues: CASSILLSYEQYF.